A single sample gave rise to the 25 T cell receptor beta chains below, sequenced in a study of cytomegalovirus exposure and HLA in healthy donors. PCR involved 60 Vbeta and 13 Jbeta primers. Only in-frame clones appear in the TCRdb table, and some are missing; sequencing was by immunoSEQ multiplex PCR. The profile shows under 150,000 clones, around 86% of them singletons. The sample comprised PBMCs. These receptor sequences come from a woman aged 25 to 39 in good health and CMV-seronegative.

The chain carries TRBV7-3 and TRBJ1-2, with 8 bases aligning to TRBD1. V was pared by 2 bases and J by 6 bases, with 8 bases of the junction left unmatched. The CDR3 sequence is 15 residues long. Germline loops: CDR1 SGHTA, CDR2 FQGTGA. This chain's CDR3 is CASSLATRTGNGYTF. The CDR3 nucleotides are TGTGCCAGCAGCTTAGCTACTAGGACAGGGAATGGCTACACCTTC.

The chain combines TRBV7-9 with TRBJ2-7; the match to TRBD1 covers 11 bases. The CDR3 extends over 17 amino acids. Germline assignment: CDR1 SEHNR and CDR2 FQNEAQ (reference sequence). Trimming cost V 5 bases and J 6 bases; bases outside gene matches: 15. The CDR3 sequence is CASSATVSGTGGGEQYF. The CDR3 DNA sequence: TGTGCCAGCAGCGCCACGGTCTCCGGGACAGGGGGTGGCGAGCAGTACTTC.

The chain is built from TRBV7-2 and TRBJ2-5; D might be TRBD2 (6 bases). Judging by the DNA end, TRBJ2-7 fits better; the J call may be wrong. The V gene's germline CDR1 is SGHTA and CDR2 FQGNSA. The CDR3 has 15 amino acids. CDR3 sequence reads: CASSSRGIGVYEQYF. The CDR3 region has the DNA TGTGCCAGCAGCTCCCGGGGGATCGGGGTCTACGAGCAGTACTTC.

The chain employs TRBV27 and TRBJ2-1; D is perhaps TRBD2 (5 bases). Germline CDR1 MNHEY, CDR2 SMNVEV (reference sequence). This CDR3 is 15 amino acids long. V was pared by 4 bases and J by 3 bases, with 13 bases between. The CDR3 region is CASSSGGPNYNEQFF. Written as DNA, the CDR3 is TGTGCCAGCAGTTCTGGCGGGCCCAACTACAATGAGCAGTTCTTC.

This clone occurred once. This chain joins TRBV28 and TRBJ2-7; D uncertain. V dropped 2 bases and J dropped 4 bases, with 12 bases sitting between them. Germline CDR1 reads MDHEN; CDR2 reads SYDVKM. This CDR3 contains 14 residues. CDR3 sequence (DNA): TGTGCCAGCAGTTTACCCATGAGAAGTTACGAGCAGTACTTC. Its translation is CASSLPMRSYEQYF. The full variable domain, its missing parts supplied by reference TRBV28 and TRBJ2-7, is DVKVTQSSRYLVKRTGEKVFLECVQDMDHENMFWYRQDPGLGLRLIYFSYDVKMKEKGDIPEGYSVSREKKERFSLILESASTNQTSMYLCASSLPMRSYEQYFGPGTRLTVT.

The chain joins TRBV7-9 to TRBJ1-5, with TRBD1 identical over 8 bases. This CDR3 spans 15 amino acids. Germline V CDR1 and CDR2: SEHNR, FQNEAQ (reference sequence). J gave up 0 bases and V 5 bases, and 3 bases lay outside the gene matches. CDR3 nucleotides: TGTGCCAGCAGCACGGGACAGGATAGCAATCAGCCCCAGCATTTT. Protein sequence: CASSTGQDSNQPQHF.

This chain uses TRBV5-1 with TRBJ1-4, with 9 bases aligning to TRBD1. This CDR3 comprises 14 residues. With V trimmed by 0 bases and J by 6 bases, 0 bases remained unmatched. Germline CDR1 reads SGHRS; CDR2 reads YFSETQ. The CDR3 is CASSLGQGDEKLFF. The CDR3 DNA sequence: TGCGCCAGCAGCTTGGGACAGGGGGATGAAAAACTGTTTTTT.

V usage is TRBV9 and J usage is TRBJ1-2; D uncertain. The length of the CDR3 is 14 residues. Trimming pared 2 bases from V and 3 bases from J, leaving 11 bases between. The germline V gene encodes CDR1 SGDLS and CDR2 YYNGEE. Written as DNA, the CDR3 is TGTGCCAGCAGCGTGCGACTTAAGGACTATGGCTACACCTTC. Translated: CASSVRLKDYGYTF.

V and J are TRBV7-9 and TRBJ1-5; D is ambiguous. Germline V gene lookup returns CDR1 SEHNR and CDR2 FQNEAQ (reference sequence). This CDR3 has 14 amino acids. Trimming took 7 bases from V and 5 from J, leaving 15 bases between them. The CDR3 nucleotides read TGTGCCAGCACCCTAGGTTCCGGTTATCAGCCCCAGCATTTT. This sequence encodes CASTLGSGYQPQHF.

With respect to this clone: Its ends do not fully match the called genes, so a read error is possible. V gene TRBV7-7 combines with J gene TRBJ2-7; TRBD1 agrees at 9 bases. CDR1 SSHAT and CDR2 FNYEAQ come from the germline V gene (reference sequence). The CDR3 extends over 14 amino acids. The CDR3 protein is CASSRGDRDYEQYF. CDR3 sequence (DNA): TGTGCTAGCAGCCGAGGGGACAGGGACTACGAGCAGTACTTC.

This clone was found once. One junction end disagrees with the germline gene, perhaps due to a read error. The rearrangement links TRBV7-7 to TRBJ1-1, with TRBD1 as a possible D gene (5 bases). This CDR3 region has 14 residues. CDR1 is SSHAT, CDR2 FNYEAQ, per germline (reference sequence). In nucleotides, the CDR3 is TGTGCTAGCAGACCGACAGACGAGAGTACTGAAGCTTTCTTT. This translates into CASRPTDESTEAFF. Combining the CDR3 with reference TRBV7-7 and TRBJ1-1 gives the whole variable domain GAGVSQSPRYKVTKRGQDVTLRCDPISSHATLYWYQQALGQGPEFLTYFNYEAQPDKSGLPSDRFSAERPEGSISTLTIQRTEQRDSAMYRCASRPTDESTEAFFGQGTRLTVV.

The rearrangement links TRBV5-1 to TRBJ2-1, with TRBD2 matching over 8 bases. CDR1 is SGHRS and CDR2 is YFSETQ in the germline V gene. The trim removed 8 bases at V and 0 bases at J, leaving 7 bases unmatched. This CDR3 has 15 residues. The CDR3 sequence is CASVSGASSYNEQFF. CDR3 DNA sequence: TGCGCCAGTGTTAGCGGGGCAAGCTCCTACAATGAGCAGTTCTTC.

V usage is TRBV28 and J usage is TRBJ1-1; D remains ambiguous. Trimming shortened V by 2 bases and J by 4 bases, and 5 bases separated the two germline ends. From germline, CDR1 is MDHEN and CDR2 SYDVKM. The CDR3 consists of 12 residues. CDR3 residues: CASSLRLTEAFF. In DNA form, the CDR3 reads TGTGCCAGCAGTTTACGTCTCACTGAAGCTTTCTTT. Variable domain in full (rest from reference TRBV28 and TRBJ1-1): DVKVTQSSRYLVKRTGEKVFLECVQDMDHENMFWYRQDPGLGLRLIYFSYDVKMKEKGDIPEGYSVSREKKERFSLILESASTNQTSMYLCASSLRLTEAFFGQGTRLTVV.

This chain connects TRBV7-8 to TRBJ2-7; 8 bases match TRBD1. The V segment lost 4 bases and the J segment 2 bases; nucleotides outside the gene matches: 7. This CDR3 has 15 residues. The germline CDR1 and CDR2 sequences are SGHVS and FQNEAQ. CDR3: CASSSDREVPYEQYF. DNA of the CDR3: TGTGCCAGCAGCTCGGACAGGGAAGTTCCCTACGAGCAGTACTTC. The whole variable domain, remainder taken from reference TRBV7-8 and TRBJ2-7, is GAGVSQSPRYKVAKRGQDVALRCDPISGHVSLFWYQQALGQGPEFLTYFQNEAQLDKSGLPSDRFFAERPEGSVSTLKIQRTQQEDSAVYLCASSSDREVPYEQYFGPGTRLTVT.

The V and J genes are TRBV2 and TRBJ2-5; 8 bases fit TRBD1. The length of the CDR3 is 13 residues. Germline lookup yields CDR1 SNHLY and CDR2 FYNNEI. The ends lost 5 bases at V and 5 bases at J; junction bases unmatched: 4. The CDR3 loop reads CASSQGAGETQYF. CDR3 DNA: TGTGCCAGCAGTCAGGGGGCCGGCGAGACCCAGTACTTC. The whole variable domain, remainder taken from reference TRBV2 and TRBJ2-5, is EPEVTQTPSHQVTQMGQEVILRCVPISNHLYFYWYRQILGQKVEFLVSFYNNEISEKSEIFDDQFSVERPDGSNFTLKIRSTKLEDSAMYFCASSQGAGETQYFGPGTRLLVL.

The chain couples TRBV9 to TRBJ2-5; 8 nucleotides line up with TRBD1. TRBJ2-7 matches the DNA end more closely, so the J call is doubtful. This CDR3 contains 15 residues. Germline CDR1 reads SGDLS; CDR2 reads YYNGEE. DNA for the CDR3: TGTGCCAGCAGCGGCTACGGACAGGGAACCTACGAGCAGTACTTC. Translating gives CASSGYGQGTYEQYF.

The gene calls are TRBV5-1 and TRBJ2-2; D is unclear. This CDR3 is built from 16 residues. Trimming pared 4 bases from V and 6 bases from J, leaving 19 bases between. The germline V gene has CDR1 SGHRS and CDR2 YFSETQ. CDR3 sequence (DNA): TGCGCCAGCAGCCCGGTGGCGGCCGGAGTTTCCGGGGAGCTGTTTTTT. Protein: CASSPVAAGVSGELFF.

In regard to this clone: Other DNA sequences in the sample encode the same CDR3. This chain joins TRBV18 and TRBJ1-2; TRBD1 aligns across 11 bases. Looked up from germline, CDR1 is KGHSH and CDR2 is LQKENI. Germline trimming cut 0 bases from V and 7 bases from J; bases unmatched to any gene: 1. This CDR3 is built from 14 residues. The CDR3: CASSPPGQGGGYTF. The CDR3, as DNA: TGTGCCAGCTCACCACCGGGACAGGGGGGTGGCTACACCTTC.

The rearrangement joins TRBV5-1 to TRBJ2-5; 11 bases agree with TRBD1. Germline V gene data show CDR1 as SGHRS and CDR2 as YFSETQ. The V and J ends lost 3 bases and 4 bases, in that order; junction bases with no gene match: 8. This CDR3 is 16 amino acids long. This CDR3 reads CASSSGQGAEGETQYF. CDR3 bases: TGCGCCAGCAGCTCCGGACAGGGGGCGGAAGGAGAGACCCAGTACTTC.

V gene TRBV4-1 combines with J gene TRBJ1-1, with 10 bases lining up with TRBD1. The germline gives CDR1 MGHRA, CDR2 YSYEKL. The V gene end was trimmed by 5 bases and the J gene end by 2 bases; junction bases not matched to a gene: 5. The CDR3 covers 15 residues. CDR3 coding DNA: TGCGCCAGCAGCAACCGGGACAGGGGCAACACTGAAGCTTTCTTT. Protein: CASSNRDRGNTEAFF.

V gene TRBV6-1 combines with J gene TRBJ1-3, with 8 bases matching TRBD1. The CDR3 runs to 15 residues. Trimming took 5 bases from V and 3 from J; bases not matched to a gene: 6. Per the germline V gene, CDR1 is MNHNS and CDR2 is SASEGT. The CDR3 loop is CASSTGQGGGNTIYF. The CDR3 bases are TGTGCCAGCAGTACCGGACAGGGTGGTGGAAACACCATATATTTT.

The chain uses TRBV7-9 and TRBJ2-3, with D possibly being TRBD2 (6 bases). The V gene's germline CDR1 is SEHNR and CDR2 FQNEAQ (reference sequence). V lost 4 bases and J lost 5, with 16 bases in between. This CDR3 region has 15 residues. The CDR3 region has the DNA TGTGCCAGCAGCTCCATCGGCGGGGATGGAGATACGCAGTATTTT. This sequence encodes CASSSIGGDGDTQYF.

The rearrangement joins TRBV5-8 to TRBJ2-5; 7 bases line up with TRBD2. Germline CDR1 SGHTS, CDR2 YDEGEE. Trimming cost V 0 bases and J 2 bases; bases outside gene matches: 1. This CDR3 comprises 14 residues. The CDR3 spells CASSLGAGQETQYF. The CDR3, as DNA: TGTGCCAGCAGCTTGGGAGCGGGGCAAGAGACCCAGTACTTC.

This clone was detected a few times. The V gene is TRBV28, the J gene TRBJ2-5; 9 nucleotides match TRBD2. The assigned J gene may be wrong: the sequence end matches TRBJ2-7 better. The CDR3 loop spans 18 amino acids. Germline V gives CDR1 MDHEN, CDR2 SYDVKM. The CDR3 loop reads CASSLMELAGDHSYEQYF. The DNA of the CDR3 is TGTGCCAGCAGTTTAATGGAACTAGCGGGCGACCACTCCTACGAGCAGTACTTC.

The chain links TRBV30 to TRBJ2-3; D not certain. Germline V gives CDR1 GTSNPN, CDR2 SVGIG (reference sequence). The CDR3 extends over 13 amino acids. V was cut by 0 bases and J by 0 bases, with 4 bases left in between. This chain's CDR3 is CAWSVISTDTQYF. The DNA of the CDR3 is TGTGCCTGGAGTGTCATTAGCACAGATACGCAGTATTTT.